This T cell receptor beta chain derives from a study of T cells in Graves' hyperthyroidism and ophthalmopathy. This clonotype was counted only a few times. Amplification yielded TCR beta CDR3 regions, with RNA transcripts as the source. The HTBI primer set drove a first-round RT-PCR of the TCR CDR3. TCRdb called the multiplex PCR reads again in MiXCR, with one record for every CDR3 protein. The table records a few hundred thousand distinct CDR3 sequences, 15% to 20% of them present only once. Germline-derived CDR1 and CDR2 are MNHNS and SASEGT. V shed 5 bases, J shed 5 bases, and the junction held 3 bases outside the gene matches. The CDR3 length is 13 residues.

The rearrangement joins TRBV6-1 to TRBJ2-7, with TRBD2 matching over 10 bases. The clonotype originates from a woman aged 40 to 50 with Graves' ophthalmopathy. Sequencing input: blood. In DNA form, the CDR3 reads TGTGCCAGCAGTAGCGGGAGGGTAGACGAGCAGTACTTC. This encodes CASSSGRVDEQYF.